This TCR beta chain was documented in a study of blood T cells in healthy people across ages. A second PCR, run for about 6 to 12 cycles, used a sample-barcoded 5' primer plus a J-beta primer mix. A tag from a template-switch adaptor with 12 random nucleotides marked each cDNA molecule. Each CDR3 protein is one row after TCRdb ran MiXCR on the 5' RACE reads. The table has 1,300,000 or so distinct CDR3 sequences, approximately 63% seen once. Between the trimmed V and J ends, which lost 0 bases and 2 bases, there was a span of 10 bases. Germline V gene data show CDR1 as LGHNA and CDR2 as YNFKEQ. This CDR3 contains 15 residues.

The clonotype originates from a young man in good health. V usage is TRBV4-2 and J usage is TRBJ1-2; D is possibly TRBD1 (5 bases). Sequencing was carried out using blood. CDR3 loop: CASSQDRGRNYGYTF. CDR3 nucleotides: TGTGCCAGCAGCCAAGACCGGGGGAGGAACTATGGCTACACCTTC.